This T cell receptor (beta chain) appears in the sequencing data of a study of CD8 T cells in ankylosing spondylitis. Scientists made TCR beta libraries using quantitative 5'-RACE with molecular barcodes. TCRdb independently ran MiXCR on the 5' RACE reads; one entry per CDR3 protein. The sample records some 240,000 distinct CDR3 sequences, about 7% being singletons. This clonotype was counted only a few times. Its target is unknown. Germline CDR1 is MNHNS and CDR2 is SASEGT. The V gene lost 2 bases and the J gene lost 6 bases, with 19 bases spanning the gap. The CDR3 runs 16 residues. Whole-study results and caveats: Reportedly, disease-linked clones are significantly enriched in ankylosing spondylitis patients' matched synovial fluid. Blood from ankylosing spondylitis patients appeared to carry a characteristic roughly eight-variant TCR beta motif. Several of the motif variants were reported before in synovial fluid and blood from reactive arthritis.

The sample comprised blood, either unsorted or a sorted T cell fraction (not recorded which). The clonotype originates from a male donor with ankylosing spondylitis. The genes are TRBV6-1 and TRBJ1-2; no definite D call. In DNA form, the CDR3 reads TGTGCCAGCAGTGAATGGATGGGCGCGCTAGGAGATGGCTACACCTTC. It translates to CASSEWMGALGDGYTF.